In its sample, the clone carrying this T cell receptor beta chain was seen many times. The V end was cut by 2 bases, the J end by 1 base, with 11 bases between. Germline V gene sequence: CDR1 SNHLY, CDR2 FYNNEI. The CDR3 is 15 amino acids. This entry comes from a study of early T cells in non-severe SARS-CoV-2 infection. Whole-study context: Chains were unpaired, as sequencing was done on bulk RNA from unsorted whole blood.

Individual cDNA molecules each received unique molecular identifiers attached to them. Each CDR3 protein gets one entry after TCRdb re-called the 5' RACE reads with MiXCR. The table lists fewer than 50,000 distinct CDR3 sequences, almost 7.5% of them singletons, with approximately 8% in the top ten. The sequencing input was whole blood. This clonotype was obtained from an adult who was a healthcare worker with PCR-confirmed SARS-CoV-2 infection or an uninfected control (not recorded which). This chain links TRBV2 with TRBJ2-5; no clear D. The CDR3 region has the DNA TGTGCCAGCAGTGAATGGGGTCTGCTCCAAGAGACCCAGTACTTC. It encodes CASSEWGLLQETQYF. Using reference TRBV2 and TRBJ2-5 for the parts outside the CDR3, the full variable domain is EPEVTQTPSHQVTQMGQEVILRCVPISNHLYFYWYRQILGQKVEFLVSFYNNEISEKSEIFDDQFSVERPDGSNFTLKIRSTKLEDSAMYFCASSEWGLLQETQYFGPGTRLLVL.